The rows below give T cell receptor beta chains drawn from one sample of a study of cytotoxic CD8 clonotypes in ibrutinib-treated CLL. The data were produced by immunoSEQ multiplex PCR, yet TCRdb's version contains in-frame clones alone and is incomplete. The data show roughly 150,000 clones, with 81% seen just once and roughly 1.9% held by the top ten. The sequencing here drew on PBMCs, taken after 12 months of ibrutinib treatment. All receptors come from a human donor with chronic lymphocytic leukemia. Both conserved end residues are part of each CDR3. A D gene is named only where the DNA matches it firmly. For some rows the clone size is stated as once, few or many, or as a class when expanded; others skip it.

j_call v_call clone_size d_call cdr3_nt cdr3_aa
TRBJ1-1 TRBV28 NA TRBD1 TGTGCCAGCGGATCGGGGACAGGGATTCTCAAGACTGAAGCTTTCTTT CASGSGTGILKTEAFF
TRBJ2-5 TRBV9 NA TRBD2 TGTGCCAGCAGCGCCCAGGGACTAGCGGGCCAGGAGACCCAGTACTTC CASSAQGLAGQETQYF
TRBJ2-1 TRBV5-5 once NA TGTGCCAGCAGCTTGGATGGGAGCTCCTACAATGAGCAGTTCTTC CASSLDGSSYNEQFF
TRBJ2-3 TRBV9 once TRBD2 TGTGCCAGCAGCGCGGGACTAGCGGGAGTTTCTGCAGCAGATACGCAGTATTTT CASSAGLAGVSAADTQYF
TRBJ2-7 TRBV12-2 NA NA TGTGCAAGTCTCGTGCGGGCTTACGAGCAGTACTTC CASLVRAYEQYF
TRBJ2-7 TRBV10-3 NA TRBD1 TGTGCCATCAGTGCACCCCCGACAGGGCGGTCCGAGCAGTACTTC CAISAPPTGRSEQYF
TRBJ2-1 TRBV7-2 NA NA TGTGCCAGCAGCTTAGAGGCCCGCAATGAGCAGTTCTTC CASSLEARNEQFF
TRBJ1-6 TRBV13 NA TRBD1 TGTGCCAGCAGCCATGGACAGGGCTTGACTAATTCACCCCTCCACTTT CASSHGQGLTNSPLHF
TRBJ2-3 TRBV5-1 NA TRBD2 TGCGCCAGCAGCTTGTGGGGGGGTTCAGCAGATACGCAGTATTTT CASSLWGGSADTQYF
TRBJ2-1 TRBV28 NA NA TGTGCCAGCAGTTTAAATAGCTACAATGAGCAGTTCTTC CASSLNSYNEQFF
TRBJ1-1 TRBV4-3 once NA TGCGCCAGCAGCCAAGATTTTAGGGGGGAGTCTTCTGAAGCTTTCTTT CASSQDFRGESSEAFF
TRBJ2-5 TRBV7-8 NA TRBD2 TGTGCCAGCAACCGACTAGCGGGAGGGAATGAGATCCAGTACTTC CASNRLAGGNEIQYF
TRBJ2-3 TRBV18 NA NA TGTGCCAGCTCAACGAGGGATACGCAGTATTTT CASSTRDTQYF
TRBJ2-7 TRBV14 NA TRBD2 TGTGCCAGCAGCCAGATTAGCGGGAGGGCCTCCTACGAGCAGTACTTC CASSQISGRASYEQYF
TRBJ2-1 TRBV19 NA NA TGTGCCAGTAATCTTCTGGACATGCCCGGTCACAATGAGCAGTTCTTC CASNLLDMPGHNEQFF
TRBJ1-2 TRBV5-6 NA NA TGTGCCAGCAGCTTGCTTGGCCCCACGCACTACACCTTC CASSLLGPTHYTF
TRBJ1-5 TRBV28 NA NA TGTGCCAGCACCACGAGACAGACGGATCAGCCCCAGCATTTT CASTTRQTDQPQHF
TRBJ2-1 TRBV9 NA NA TGTGCCAGCAGCCCCCAACCGCTCCAGGGGATCCAGTTCTTC CASSPQPLQGIQFF
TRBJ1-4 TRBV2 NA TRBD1 TGTGCCAGCACCCGGGACAGTCGCGGCTTGGGGGATGAAAAACTGTTTTTT CASTRDSRGLGDEKLFF
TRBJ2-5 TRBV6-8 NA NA TGTGCCAGCAGCTCGGGAGAGACCCAGTACTTC CASSSGETQYF
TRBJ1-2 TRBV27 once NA TGTGCCAGCAGTTTAAGCGGAAGCTATGGCTACACCTTC CASSLSGSYGYTF
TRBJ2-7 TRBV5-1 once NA TGCGCCAGCAGCTTGGGGCAGTCCGCGGACGAGCAGTACTTC CASSLGQSADEQYF
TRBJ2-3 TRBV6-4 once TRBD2 TGTGCCAGCAGTGTCACTAGCGGGGGTATAGATACGCAGTATTTT CASSVTSGGIDTQYF
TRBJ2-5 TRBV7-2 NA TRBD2 TGTGCCAGCAGCTTATCCGTCGCGGGGGGGCAGGAGACCCAGTACTTC CASSLSVAGGQETQYF
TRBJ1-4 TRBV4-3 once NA TGCGCCAGCAGTCCCCCCGCTCCGGGCGGGAGGGAAAAACTGTTTTTT CASSPPAPGGREKLFF
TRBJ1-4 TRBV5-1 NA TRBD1 TGCGCCAGCAGCTCCGGGACAGGGGACGAAAAACTGTTTTTT CASSSGTGDEKLFF
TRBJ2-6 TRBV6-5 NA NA TGTGCCAGCACCCCAGTAGGGGCTGGGGCCAACGTCCTGACTTTC CASTPVGAGANVLTF